Reported below is one T cell receptor (beta chain). These data come from a study of technical replicates of blood from several donors. V was clipped by 3 bases and J by 9 bases; unmatched bases: 9. The length of the CDR3 is 14 residues. Germline CDR1 MNHNY, CDR2 SVGAGI (reference sequence). Sequenced by immunoSEQ multiplex PCR; TCRdb stores in-frame clones only, minus some. The table has under 100,000 clones, approximately 86% seen once. Sequenced: PBMCs. This sequence was found in a human donor in good health. Some clones in this sample may be carry-over from other donors' samples. This chain links TRBV6-6 with TRBJ2-3; 7 nucleotides line up with TRBD2. CDR3 loop: CASSYERGVATQYF. CDR3 nucleotides: TGTGCCAGCAGTTATGAACGGGGGGTGGCAACGCAGTATTTT.